The clone carrying this T cell receptor beta chain was counted between two and nine times. Its target is unknown. Barcoded TCR alpha and TCR beta cDNA libraries with UMIs came from 5'RACE using constant-segment primers. TCRdb ran MiXCR on the 5' RACE reads and lists one entry per CDR3 protein. The repertoire has 180,000 or so distinct CDR3 sequences, approximately 10% of them found once; the top ten carry approximately 3.8%. This specimen comes from a study of T-cell memory formation after mild COVID-19. Study-wide context: Each donor largely had its own TCR clusters. Findings and caveats of the study: Detection of some responders pre-infection suggested pre-existing cross-reactive memory T cells participated. Second-wave clones peaking on day 37 lacked confirmed SARS-CoV-2 specificity.

Germline-derived CDR1 and CDR2 are SGHRS and YFSETQ. V was pared by 2 bases and J by 7 bases, with 10 bases between. This CDR3 comprises 14 residues. The rearrangement joins TRBV5-1 to TRBJ1-6; D unclear. The receptor was isolated from a man between 18 and 29 years old who had mild COVID-19 (a few samples of this study predate the infection). Cell type and time point are not known. Sequenced material: PBMCs or a T cell subset sorted from them (not recorded which). Here the CDR3 reads CASSFAGANSPLHF. The CDR3 DNA reads as TGCGCCAGCAGCTTCGCGGGAGCGAATTCACCCCTCCACTTT.